The rows below give T cell receptor beta chains drawn from one sample of a study of T cells of healthy individuals. MiXCR, run by TCRdb on the 5' RACE reads, gives a single entry per CDR3 protein. The sample lists some 69,000 distinct CDR3 sequences; around 15% were seen once. The receptor set was obtained from a human donor in good health. Both conserved end residues are part of each CDR3. Each record gives: clone size, V gene, J gene, D gene, CDR3 DNA, CDR3 protein. A D gene is named only where the DNA matches it firmly. Size is stated for part of the rows, as once, few or many counts, or as a class when the clone is expanded.

clone size: -
V gene: TRBV29-1
J gene: TRBJ2-5
D gene: -
CDR3 DNA: TGCAGCGTTGAGTGGAGGCTTCAAGAGACCCAGTACTTC
CDR3 protein: CSVEWRLQETQYF

clone size: -
V gene: TRBV24-1
J gene: TRBJ1-2
D gene: TRBD1
CDR3 DNA: TGTGCCACCAGTGATTCCGGACAGGAGTACACCTTC
CDR3 protein: CATSDSGQEYTF

clone size: many
V gene: TRBV4-1
J gene: TRBJ2-6
D gene: -
CDR3 DNA: TGCGCCAGCAGCCAAGTATCGGGGCGGGGGGCCAACGTCCTGACTTTC
CDR3 protein: CASSQVSGRGANVLTF

clone size: medium-sized
V gene: TRBV10-1
J gene: TRBJ2-7
D gene: TRBD2
CDR3 DNA: TGCGCCACCGGACGACGGACTAGCGGCTACGAGCAGTACTTC
CDR3 protein: CATGRRTSGYEQYF

clone size: many
V gene: TRBV9
J gene: TRBJ2-1
D gene: TRBD2
CDR3 DNA: TGTGCCAGCAGCTCCCGGACTAGCGGGGTCCACAATGAGCAGTTCTTC
CDR3 protein: CASSSRTSGVHNEQFF

clone size: -
V gene: TRBV20-1
J gene: TRBJ1-4
D gene: -
CDR3 DNA: TGCAGTGCTAGAGACATCTATAATGAAAAACTGTTTTTT
CDR3 protein: CSARDIYNEKLFF

clone size: many
V gene: TRBV29-1
J gene: TRBJ1-5
D gene: -
CDR3 DNA: TGCAGCGTTGAAGAGACGAGGAATCAGCCCCAGCATTTT
CDR3 protein: CSVEETRNQPQHF

clone size: -
V gene: TRBV7-9
J gene: TRBJ2-2
D gene: -
CDR3 DNA: TGTGCCTCCGGCGGGGAGCTGTTTTTT
CDR3 protein: CASGGELFF

clone size: many
V gene: TRBV7-9
J gene: TRBJ2-2
D gene: TRBD2
CDR3 DNA: TGTGCCAGCAGCTCGGGACTAGCGGGAGGAACCGGGGAGCTGTTTTTT
CDR3 protein: CASSSGLAGGTGELFF

clone size: -
V gene: TRBV19
J gene: TRBJ2-7
D gene: TRBD2
CDR3 DNA: TGTGCCAGTAGTACCCCTAGCGGGAACTCCTACGAGCAGTACTTC
CDR3 protein: CASSTPSGNSYEQYF

clone size: many
V gene: TRBV7-7
J gene: TRBJ2-5
D gene: -
CDR3 DNA: TGTGCTAGCAGCCCCCCCCCCTTCAACTCGACTAGGAAAGAGACCCAGTACTTC
CDR3 protein: CASSPPPFNSTRKETQYF

clone size: -
V gene: TRBV24-1
J gene: TRBJ2-2
D gene: -
CDR3 DNA: TGTGCCACCAGTGATAGAGGGGCCGCGAACACCGGGGAGCTGTTTTTT
CDR3 protein: CATSDRGAANTGELFF

clone size: -
V gene: TRBV6-5
J gene: TRBJ2-2
D gene: -
CDR3 DNA: TGTGCCAGCAGTTACTTCTCTACCGGGGAGCTGTTTTTT
CDR3 protein: CASSYFSTGELFF

clone size: many
V gene: TRBV29-1
J gene: TRBJ1-2
D gene: -
CDR3 DNA: TGCAGCGTTGAGACAGATAACTATGGCTACACCTTC
CDR3 protein: CSVETDNYGYTF

clone size: few
V gene: TRBV6-5
J gene: TRBJ2-2
D gene: TRBD2
CDR3 DNA: TGTGCCAGCAGTTACAGCCCGTGGAGCGGGATGGGCGGGGAGCTGTTTTTT
CDR3 protein: CASSYSPWSGMGGELFF

clone size: -
V gene: TRBV28
J gene: TRBJ2-3
D gene: -
CDR3 DNA: TGTGCCAGCAGTTTATGGACAGACACAGATACGCAGTATTTT
CDR3 protein: CASSLWTDTDTQYF

clone size: few
V gene: TRBV7-2
J gene: TRBJ2-3
D gene: TRBD2
CDR3 DNA: TGTGCCAGCAGCCCCGGAAGACTAGCGGGAGTCTTAAATACGCAGTATTTT
CDR3 protein: CASSPGRLAGVLNTQYF

clone size: -
V gene: TRBV20-1
J gene: TRBJ1-5
D gene: TRBD1
CDR3 DNA: TGCAGTGCGGGAGGACAGGGAGGTCAGCCCCAGCATTTT
CDR3 protein: CSAGGQGGQPQHF

clone size: few
V gene: TRBV11-2
J gene: TRBJ2-3
D gene: TRBD1
CDR3 DNA: TGTGCCAGCAGCCCGGGGACAGCTTTTCCGGATACGCAGTATTTT
CDR3 protein: CASSPGTAFPDTQYF

clone size: few
V gene: TRBV20-1
J gene: TRBJ2-7
D gene: -
CDR3 DNA: TGCAGTGCTATCTCGAGAGGGCGCTCCTACGAGCAGTACTTC
CDR3 protein: CSAISRGRSYEQYF

clone size: -
V gene: TRBV7-2
J gene: TRBJ2-2
D gene: -
CDR3 DNA: TGTGCCAGCAGCTTTCTAGGACTCGGAAATCCCGGGGAGCTGTTTTTT
CDR3 protein: CASSFLGLGNPGELFF

clone size: many
V gene: TRBV7-2
J gene: TRBJ2-1
D gene: TRBD2
CDR3 DNA: TGTGCCAGCAGCTTAGATAGCGGGAGAATATATGAGCAGTTCTTC
CDR3 protein: CASSLDSGRIYEQFF

clone size: many
V gene: TRBV14
J gene: TRBJ2-7
D gene: -
CDR3 DNA: TGTGCCAGCAGCCAATCGCGAACCGAGCAGTACTTC
CDR3 protein: CASSQSRTEQYF

clone size: many
V gene: TRBV20-1
J gene: TRBJ1-1
D gene: -
CDR3 DNA: TGCAGTGCTAGCGGGACAAGCACAACTGAAGCTTTCTTT
CDR3 protein: CSASGTSTTEAFF

clone size: many
V gene: TRBV15
J gene: TRBJ2-1
D gene: TRBD2
CDR3 DNA: TGTGCCACCAGCAGAGGGACTAGCGGGATTCTTAACAATGAGCAGTTCTTC
CDR3 protein: CATSRGTSGILNNEQFF

clone size: -
V gene: TRBV6-2/TRBV6-3
J gene: TRBJ1-1
D gene: TRBD1
CDR3 DNA: TGTGCCAGCAGCTCCACAGGGGGGAACACTGAAGCTTTCTTT
CDR3 protein: CASSSTGGNTEAFF

clone size: many
V gene: TRBV24-1
J gene: TRBJ2-2
D gene: -
CDR3 DNA: TGTGCCACCTTGGGATCTGCCAGGGAGCTGTTTTTT
CDR3 protein: CATLGSARELFF

clone size: many
V gene: TRBV5-1
J gene: TRBJ2-7
D gene: -
CDR3 DNA: TGCGCCAGCAGCTTGGCCCGCTCTCGGCGACTCCTGATCTCCTACGAGCAGTACTTC
CDR3 protein: CASSLARSRRLLISYEQYF

clone size: -
V gene: TRBV7-9
J gene: TRBJ1-5
D gene: -
CDR3 DNA: TGTGCCAGCAGCTCAGAGGACAAGAGTAGCAATCAGCCCCAGCATTTT
CDR3 protein: CASSSEDKSSNQPQHF

clone size: -
V gene: TRBV20-1
J gene: TRBJ1-5
D gene: -
CDR3 DNA: TGCAGTGCTAGTTCCCGCAATCAGCCCCAGCATTTT
CDR3 protein: CSASSRNQPQHF

clone size: -
V gene: TRBV7-9
J gene: TRBJ2-7
D gene: -
CDR3 DNA: TGTGCCAGCAGCTCAACAGGGACCCCCTCCTACGAGCAGTACTTC
CDR3 protein: CASSSTGTPSYEQYF

clone size: -
V gene: TRBV15
J gene: TRBJ2-6
D gene: TRBD1
CDR3 DNA: TGTGCCACCAGCAGGGACAGGGGATCTGGGGCCAACGTCCTGACTTTC
CDR3 protein: CATSRDRGSGANVLTF

clone size: -
V gene: TRBV20-1
J gene: TRBJ1-1
D gene: TRBD1
CDR3 DNA: TGCAGTGCAATGACAGGGGGAAGCACTGAAGCTTTCTTT
CDR3 protein: CSAMTGGSTEAFF

clone size: many
V gene: TRBV6-2/TRBV6-3
J gene: TRBJ2-1
D gene: -
CDR3 DNA: TGTGCCAGCAGTCGTAGGAGGAGGGACTACAATGAGCAGTTCTTC
CDR3 protein: CASSRRRRDYNEQFF

clone size: few
V gene: TRBV7-6
J gene: TRBJ2-2
D gene: -
CDR3 DNA: TGTGCCAGCAGCGAACTAAAACCCAACACCGGGGAGCTGTTTTTT
CDR3 protein: CASSELKPNTGELFF

clone size: many
V gene: TRBV25-1
J gene: TRBJ2-7
D gene: TRBD1
CDR3 DNA: TGTGCCAGCAGTGAAGCCCTGGGACAGGAGACCTACGAGCAGTACTTC
CDR3 protein: CASSEALGQETYEQYF

clone size: many
V gene: TRBV29-1
J gene: TRBJ1-2
D gene: -
CDR3 DNA: TGCAGCGTTGAGGGGTACTATGGCTACACCTTC
CDR3 protein: CSVEGYYGYTF

clone size: -
V gene: TRBV4-1
J gene: TRBJ1-1
D gene: -
CDR3 DNA: TGCGCCAGCAGCCAAGTCGGGGACTCGGAAGCTTTCTTT
CDR3 protein: CASSQVGDSEAFF

clone size: -
V gene: TRBV6-5
J gene: TRBJ1-1
D gene: -
CDR3 DNA: TGTGCCAGCAGTTACCCCGGCAGGGGAGTGACTGAAGCTTTCTTT
CDR3 protein: CASSYPGRGVTEAFF

clone size: -
V gene: TRBV6-5
J gene: TRBJ2-7
D gene: -
CDR3 DNA: TGTGCCGCCTGGACCCAAACATCCGAGCAGTACTTC
CDR3 protein: CAAWTQTSEQYF

clone size: -
V gene: TRBV4-3
J gene: TRBJ2-4
D gene: -
CDR3 DNA: TGCGCCAGCAGCCAAGATGGATGGGTCAAAAACATTCAGTACTTC
CDR3 protein: CASSQDGWVKNIQYF

clone size: -
V gene: TRBV19
J gene: TRBJ2-1
D gene: TRBD1
CDR3 DNA: TGTGCCAGTAGTACGGGACAGGGGTACAATGAGCAGTTCTTC
CDR3 protein: CASSTGQGYNEQFF

clone size: many
V gene: TRBV12-3/TRBV12-4
J gene: TRBJ1-2
D gene: TRBD1
CDR3 DNA: TGTGCCAGCAGTTTAGGCCCAGGGGGCGTTTCGAACTATGGCTACACCTTC
CDR3 protein: CASSLGPGGVSNYGYTF

clone size: few
V gene: TRBV5-1
J gene: TRBJ2-1
D gene: -
CDR3 DNA: TGCGCCAGCAGCCAGGGATTTAGGGGGGCCTACAATGAGCAGTTCTTC
CDR3 protein: CASSQGFRGAYNEQFF

clone size: many
V gene: TRBV27
J gene: TRBJ2-2
D gene: TRBD2
CDR3 DNA: TGTGCCAGCAGTCTGACTAGCGGGTTCGCCGGGGAGCTGTTTTTT
CDR3 protein: CASSLTSGFAGELFF

clone size: many
V gene: TRBV12-3/TRBV12-4
J gene: TRBJ1-1
D gene: -
CDR3 DNA: TGTGCCAGCAGAAAATCCACAGGGTCTAGCACTGAAGCTTTCTTT
CDR3 protein: CASRKSTGSSTEAFF

clone size: few
V gene: TRBV20-1
J gene: TRBJ1-2
D gene: -
CDR3 DNA: TGCAGTGCTCCTCACCCAGCTAGACAGGATGGCTACACCTTC
CDR3 protein: CSAPHPARQDGYTF

clone size: -
V gene: TRBV6-1
J gene: TRBJ1-5
D gene: -
CDR3 DNA: TGTGCCAGCAGTTACTCCTACAGGACCAATCAGCCCCAGCATTTT
CDR3 protein: CASSYSYRTNQPQHF

clone size: many
V gene: TRBV18
J gene: TRBJ2-5
D gene: TRBD2
CDR3 DNA: TGTGCCAGCTCACCACCCGGACTAGCGGGAGTAGAGACCCAGTACTTC
CDR3 protein: CASSPPGLAGVETQYF

clone size: -
V gene: TRBV6-6
J gene: TRBJ1-2
D gene: TRBD1
CDR3 DNA: TGTGCCAGCCACCTTCAACGGGACAGGGAAGGCTACACCTTC
CDR3 protein: CASHLQRDREGYTF

clone size: -
V gene: TRBV20-1
J gene: TRBJ1-3
D gene: -
CDR3 DNA: TGCAGTGCTAGTTGGCAGACGAATGGAAACACCATATATTTT
CDR3 protein: CSASWQTNGNTIYF

clone size: few
V gene: TRBV5-1
J gene: TRBJ2-1
D gene: TRBD1
CDR3 DNA: TGCGCCAGCAGCTTGATCGGACAGGGAAGTAAAATGAGCTCCTACAATGAGCAGTTCTTC
CDR3 protein: CASSLIGQGSKMSSYNEQFF

clone size: -
V gene: TRBV29-1
J gene: TRBJ2-1
D gene: TRBD2
CDR3 DNA: TGCAGCGTCGTACGGCTAGCGGGAGCAGGGGGGGGCTACAATGAGCAGTTCTTC
CDR3 protein: CSVVRLAGAGGGYNEQFF

clone size: -
V gene: TRBV20-1
J gene: TRBJ2-5
D gene: TRBD2
CDR3 DNA: TGCAGTGCTACGTTAGCGGGAGGGGGATCAGAGACCCAGTACTTC
CDR3 protein: CSATLAGGGSETQYF

clone size: many
V gene: TRBV28
J gene: TRBJ1-1
D gene: -
CDR3 DNA: TGTGCCAGCACCACCTCCGGGAGGAACACTGAAGCTTTCTTT
CDR3 protein: CASTTSGRNTEAFF

clone size: few
V gene: TRBV7-9
J gene: TRBJ2-7
D gene: TRBD2
CDR3 DNA: TGTGCCAGCAGCTTATCAACCGGGACTAGGGGGGAGCAGTACTTC
CDR3 protein: CASSLSTGTRGEQYF

clone size: many
V gene: TRBV12-3/TRBV12-4
J gene: TRBJ2-6
D gene: TRBD1
CDR3 DNA: TGTGCCAGCAGGGGGCTGACAGGGAGCCTCTCTGGGGCCAACGTCCTGACTTTC
CDR3 protein: CASRGLTGSLSGANVLTF